The entry that follows covers one TCR beta chain sequence. Its antigen remains unidentified. This specimen comes from a study of a mutant IDH1 vaccine in newly diagnosed glioma. Study at large: Eight vaccine injections were given to patients in weeks 1, 3, 5, 7, 11, 15, 19 and 23. Vaccines were begun 4-6 weeks after radiotherapy alone, or with temozolomide cycles. Prior therapy was radiotherapy, temozolomide, or both; most received both.

Libraries were prepared by immunoSEQ multiplex PCR; TCRdb keeps only in-frame clonotypes and omits some of them. In the table there are more than 55,000 clones, less than 85% of which are singletons. Time point meaning: week 11, during vaccination. Vaccinated patients received 300 ug of mutant IDH1 20-mer peptide per dose, with topical imiquimod. Trimming shortened V by 0 bases and J by 7 bases, and 14 bases separated the two germline ends. CDR1 and CDR2 (germline): SGDLS, YYNGEE. CDR3 length: 15 residues. Sequenced material: PBMCs, taken from a glioma patient whose treatment included an IDH1 peptide vaccine. The source of this sequence is a man between 25 and 39 years old with glioma. This sequence joins TRBV9 and TRBJ1-3; D is uncertain. The CDR3 loop reads CASSVAGPTQNTIYF. CDR3 nucleotide sequence: TGTGCCAGCAGCGTAGCTGGGCCTACCCAGAACACCATATATTTT. The variable domain in full, completed from reference TRBV9 and TRBJ1-3, reads DSGVTQTPKHLITATGQRVTLRCSPRSGDLSVYWYQQSLDQGLQFLIQYYNGEERAKGNILERFSAQQFPDLHSELNLSSLELGDSALYFCASSVAGPTQNTIYFGEGSWLTVV.